The text below deals with one TCR beta chain. The data are from a study of blood T cell repertoires in COVID-19. Study background: Sources were T cells, B-cell-depleted T cells, or PBMCs; the material itself was cDNA or gDNA.

This CDR3 comprises 15 residues. The germline CDR1 and CDR2 sequences are KGHSH and LQKENI. V was pared by 1 base and J by 2 bases, with 11 bases between. TCRdb keeps only in-frame clones here, not all; method: immunoSEQ multiplex PCR. The repertoire holds under 200,000 clones, 86% seen once, with 20% to 25% in the top ten. This clonotype was sampled from a woman aged 40 to 50 in a cohort exposed to, infected with or recovered from COVID-19 (not recorded which). The sample consisted of PBMCs or T cells enriched from blood (not recorded which). The V gene is TRBV18, the J gene TRBJ1-2, with D perhaps matching TRBD1 (6 bases). CDR3 DNA: TGTGCCAGCTCACCACAAACAGGGCAAAACTATGGCTACACCTTC. This gives the protein CASSPQTGQNYGYTF.